Following are 17 T cell receptor beta chains from one sample sequenced in a study of identical twins. TCRdb fed the 5' RACE reads into MiXCR, producing one record per CDR3 protein. The sample holds hundreds of thousands of distinct CDR3 sequences, 6% to 8.5% seen once. The same data also contributed to another study, on yellow fever vaccine responses in identical twins.

The sequencing sample was made of CD8+ T cells sorted from blood. Receptors were obtained from a woman aged 18-29 years in good health.

V usage is TRBV27 and J usage is TRBJ2-1; 11 nucleotides line up with TRBD1. This CDR3 region has 15 residues. J was trimmed by 7 bases and V by 5 bases; bases with no gene match: 7. Germline CDR1 reads MNHEY; CDR2 reads SMNVEV (reference sequence). In DNA form, the CDR3 reads TGTGCCAGCAGTCACCGGGACAGGGGGGGGAATGAGCAGTTCTTC. Protein sequence: CASSHRDRGGNEQFF.

This clonotype appeared many times. J is TRBJ2-7 and V is TRBV29-1, with 7 nucleotides matching TRBD2. Trimming removed 4 bases from V and 2 bases from J; junction bases left unmatched: 5. The germline V gene has CDR1 SQVTM and CDR2 ANQGSEA. CDR3 length: 13 amino acids. As DNA, the CDR3 is TGCAGCGTTGTTCTAGCGGAGGCCTACGAGCAGTACTTC. It translates to CSVVLAEAYEQYF.

The J gene is TRBJ2-7, the V gene TRBV28; D might be TRBD1 (6 bases). Trimming shortened V by 5 bases and J by 3 bases, and 17 bases separated the two germline ends. CDR1 and CDR2 (germline): MDHEN, SYDVKM. This CDR3 comprises 15 residues. CDR3 in DNA: TGTGCCAGCAGTCCAACACAGGACAGTAACTACGAGCAGTACTTC. This sequence encodes CASSPTQDSNYEQYF.

This chain links TRBV27 with TRBJ2-1; the match to TRBD2 covers 7 bases. The V segment lost 4 bases and the J segment 9 bases; nucleotides outside the gene matches: 9. CDR3 length: 14 amino acids. The germline V gene has CDR1 MNHEY and CDR2 SMNVEV (reference sequence). The CDR3 nucleotides read TGTGCCAGCAGTTCCTCGGGAGGTGGACGTGAGCAGTTCTTC. Its translation: CASSSSGGGREQFF.

The chain is built from TRBV24-1 and TRBJ2-5; 14 bases are a match to TRBD2. CDR3 length equals 17 residues. Germline V gene data show CDR1 as KGHDR and CDR2 as SFDVKD. V lost 4 bases, J lost 2 bases, and 5 bases stayed unmatched. CDR3 loop: CATSDPGLAGAQETQYF. For the CDR3, the DNA is TGTGCCACCAGTGACCCGGGACTAGCGGGGGCACAAGAGACCCAGTACTTC.

This clonotype was observed many times. The rearrangement joins TRBV28 to TRBJ1-2, with D possibly TRBD1 on 5 matching bases. V lost 2 bases and J lost 4, with 11 bases in between. This CDR3 spans 14 amino acids. The germline CDR1 and CDR2 sequences are MDHEN and SYDVKM. CDR3 bases: TGTGCCAGCAGTTTACAGGGTTCCCTCTATGGCTACACCTTC. This sequence encodes CASSLQGSLYGYTF.

The genes are TRBV5-1 and TRBJ2-3; 9 bases line up with TRBD1. CDR1 and CDR2 from the germline V gene are SGHRS and YFSETQ. This CDR3 has 15 amino acids. Trimming at V came to 2 bases and at J to 2 bases, leaving 3 bases not matched to a gene. The CDR3: CASSFRDRDTDTQYF. CDR3 DNA sequence: TGCGCCAGCAGCTTCCGGGACAGGGACACAGATACGCAGTATTTT.

This clonotype has at least ten counts. The genes are TRBV12-3 or TRBV12-4 and TRBJ2-7; tentatively, D is TRBD1 (5 bases). This CDR3 comprises 12 residues. V was cut by 3 bases and J by 6 bases, with 9 bases left in between. CDR3 bases: TGTGCCAGCAGTTTCCAGGGTGCCGAGCAGTACTTC. It codes for CASSFQGAEQYF.

This clonotype has only a few counts. This chain connects TRBV6-2 or TRBV6-3 to TRBJ2-7, with a weak D call TRBD1 (6 bases). From germline, CDR1 is MNHEY and CDR2 SVGEGT. The V end was cut by 2 bases, the J end by 5 bases, with 13 bases between. This CDR3 spans 14 amino acids. CDR3 sequence (DNA): TGTGCCAGCAGTTACGGGCAGGGGATGAACGAGCAGTACGTC. Translation: CASSYGQGMNEQYV.

This clonotype was detected many times. The J gene is TRBJ2-1, the V gene TRBV27; TRBD1 matches at 7 bases. V shed 3 bases, J shed 2 bases, and the junction held 7 bases outside the gene matches. In germline, CDR1 is MNHEY, CDR2 SMNVEV (reference sequence). The CDR3 consists of 16 residues. The CDR3 is CASSLSGGMPYNEQFF. In DNA form, the CDR3 reads TGTGCCAGCAGTTTGTCAGGGGGTATGCCCTACAATGAGCAGTTCTTC.

This clonotype was counted between two and nine times. The chain joins TRBV6-5 to TRBJ2-1, with 9 bases identical to TRBD2. Trimming at V came to 0 bases and at J to 1 base, leaving 7 bases not matched to a gene. The CDR3 is made up of 18 amino acids. Germline V CDR1 and CDR2: MNHEY, SVGAGI. CDR3 DNA: TGTGCCAGCAGTTACTCGAGCAGAGCGGGAGGTTCCTACAATGAGCAGTTCTTC. It yields the protein CASSYSSRAGGSYNEQFF.

This clonotype was detected only a few times. V gene TRBV13 combines with J gene TRBJ2-1, with 10 bases lining up with TRBD1. The CDR3 totals 16 residues. Germline lookup yields CDR1 PRHDT and CDR2 FYEKMQ (reference sequence). V lost 2 bases and J lost 5; bases outside the gene matches: 6. The CDR3 loop is CASSLSDRGLHNEQFF. CDR3 in DNA: TGTGCCAGCAGCTTATCCGACAGGGGGCTACACAATGAGCAGTTCTTC. The whole variable domain, remainder taken from reference TRBV13 and TRBJ2-1, is AAGVIQSPRHLIKEKRETATLKCYPIPRHDTVYWYQQGPGQDPQFLISFYEKMQSDKGSIPDRFSAQQFSDYHSELNMSSLELGDSALYFCASSLSDRGLHNEQFFGPGTRLTVL.

This clonotype was detected ten times or more. The chain recombines TRBV29-1 with TRBJ2-5; D not resolved. The CDR3 spans 14 residues. V dropped 3 bases and J dropped 0 bases, with 11 bases sitting between them. Per germline, CDR1 SQVTM and CDR2 ANQGSEA. The CDR3 sequence: CSVDLGRNQETQYF. CDR3 nucleotides: TGCAGCGTTGATTTGGGCCGCAACCAAGAGACCCAGTACTTC. Variable domain in full (rest from reference TRBV29-1 and TRBJ2-5): SAVISQKPSRDICQRGTSLTIQCQVDSQVTMMFWYRQQPGQSLTLIATANQGSEATYESGFVIDKFPISRPNLTFSTLTVSNMSPEDSSIYLCSVDLGRNQETQYFGPGTRLLVL.

This clonotype showed up just a few times. The V gene is TRBV13, the J gene TRBJ2-2; D possibly matches TRBD1 or TRBD2 (5 bases each). V lost 5 bases to trimming and J lost 0 bases, with 13 bases between them. This CDR3 is 16 amino acids long. CDR1 and CDR2 (germline): PRHDT, FYEKMQ (reference sequence). CDR3 loop: CASSLTGTANTGELFF. The CDR3 DNA sequence: TGTGCCAGCAGCCTAACCGGGACGGCGAACACCGGGGAGCTGTTTTTT.

The V call is TRBV2, the J call TRBJ2-5; TRBD2 might be the D (5 bases). The CDR3 spans 15 residues. V lost 8 bases and J lost 0, with 16 bases in between. CDR1 is SNHLY, CDR2 FYNNEI, per germline. The CDR3 DNA sequence: TGTGCCAGCCACGACACCGGGGAAAACCAAGAGACCCAGTACTTC. Protein sequence: CASHDTGENQETQYF.

This clonotype has just a few counts. J is TRBJ1-5 and V is TRBV15; TRBD1 matches 7 bases. The trim removed 5 bases at V and 3 bases at J, leaving 4 bases unmatched. This CDR3 is 14 amino acids long. Germline V gene lookup returns CDR1 LNHNV and CDR2 YYDKDF (reference sequence). CDR3 sequence: CATSGTGANQPQHF. CDR3 bases: TGTGCCACCAGCGGAACAGGGGCCAATCAGCCCCAGCATTTT.

This clonotype came up many times. V gene TRBV6-4 combines with J gene TRBJ2-1; 12 positions agree with TRBD2. The CDR3 contains 16 residues. V was clipped by 2 bases and J by 9 bases; unmatched bases: 8. Looked up from germline, CDR1 is MRHNA and CDR2 is SNTAGT. CDR3 protein: CASSDGLAGGPGEQFF. In DNA form, the CDR3 reads TGTGCCAGCAGTGACGGGCTAGCGGGAGGGCCTGGTGAGCAGTTCTTC.